This record covers a single T cell receptor (beta chain). Its specificity is unknown. As the CDR3 is not closed by the conserved phenylalanine or tryptophan, this likely results from a read error. Because the CDR3's place on the DNA is in doubt, the DNA is left out and the CDR3 is given as listed by TCRdb. This specimen belongs to a study of Graves' ophthalmopathy and Graves' hyperthyroidism. Points from the study as a whole: Most thyroid clonotypes expanded beyond 0.001 frequency were also found in blood.

The CDR3 comprises 9 residues, both ends counted. The germline V gene has CDR1 DFQATT and CDR2 SNEGSKA (reference sequence). PBMCs were obtained from 10 ml of fresh peripheral blood. The sequenced template was RNA, covering the TCR beta CDR3 region. Second-round multiplex PCR came after a first-round RT-PCR that employed HTBI primers. TCRdb called the multiplex PCR reads again in MiXCR, with one record for every CDR3 protein. This sample carries about 740,000 distinct CDR3 sequences, approximately 40% of them seen once, and the ten largest clones take roughly 46%. This chain connects TRBV20-1 to TRBJ2-5. The sequence derives from an adult man with Graves' ophthalmopathy. What was sequenced was peripheral blood. CDR3 in amino acids: CSAREDPNT.